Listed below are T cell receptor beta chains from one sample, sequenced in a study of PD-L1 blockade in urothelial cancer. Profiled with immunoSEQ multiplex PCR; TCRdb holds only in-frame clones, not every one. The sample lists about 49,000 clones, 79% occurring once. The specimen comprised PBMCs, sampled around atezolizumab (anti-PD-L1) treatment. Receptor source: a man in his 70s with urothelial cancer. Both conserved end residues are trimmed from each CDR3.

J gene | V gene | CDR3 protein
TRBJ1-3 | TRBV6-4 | ASSDCSAGGSSGNTIY
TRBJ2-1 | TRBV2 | ASRRREAGGKGNEQF
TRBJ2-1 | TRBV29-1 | SVEGLAGETSSYNEQF
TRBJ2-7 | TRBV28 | ASSPTRQGTYEQY
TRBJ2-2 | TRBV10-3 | AISGLAENTGELF
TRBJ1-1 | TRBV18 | ASSPGTGREAF
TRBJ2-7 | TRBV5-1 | ASSTSGRDDEQY
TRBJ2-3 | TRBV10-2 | AGAGSTDTQY
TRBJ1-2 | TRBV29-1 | SVVHSNYGYT
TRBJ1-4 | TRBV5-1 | ASSLASGYLNEKLF
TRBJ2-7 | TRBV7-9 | ASTPSSYEQY
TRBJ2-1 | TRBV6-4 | ASSDSEGPYNEQF
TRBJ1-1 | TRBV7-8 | ASSLYTGELEAF
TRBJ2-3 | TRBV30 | ARRDRGRTDTQY
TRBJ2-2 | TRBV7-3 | ASSFFGTGGGGELF
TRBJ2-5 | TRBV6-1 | ASRWTGEETQY
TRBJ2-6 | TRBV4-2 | ASSQGSVFSGANVLT
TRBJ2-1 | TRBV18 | ASSPTTSVYNEQF
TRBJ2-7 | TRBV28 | ASSPISGSDFYEQY
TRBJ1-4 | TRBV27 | ASSRPWEKLF
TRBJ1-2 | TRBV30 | AWRVTASVNT
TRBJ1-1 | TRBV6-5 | ASSYSTGVTEAF
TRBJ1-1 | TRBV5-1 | ASSLPHAGEPQTEAF
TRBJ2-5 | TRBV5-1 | ASSLTSGQSTQY
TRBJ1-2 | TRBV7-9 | ASSLGWDRGGGYT
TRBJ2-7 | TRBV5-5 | ASSLEGGVAHEQY
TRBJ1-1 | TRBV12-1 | ASRHDRGQRYTEAF
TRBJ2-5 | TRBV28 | ASRHRGTGGETQY
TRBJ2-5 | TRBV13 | ASSLEGTETQETQY
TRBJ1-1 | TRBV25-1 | ASSGPRGNTEAF
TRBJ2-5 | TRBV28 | ASSSQGFQETQY
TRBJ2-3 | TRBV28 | ASSPSAGGPKDTQY
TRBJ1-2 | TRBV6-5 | ASSLGRRGNYGYT
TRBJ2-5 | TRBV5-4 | ASSPPGGSSETQY
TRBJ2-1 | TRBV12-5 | ASGSERNEQF
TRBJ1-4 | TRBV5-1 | ASSLDGEMDEKLF
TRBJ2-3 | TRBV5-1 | ASLIGLATTDTQY
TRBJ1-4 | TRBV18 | ASSPGQGQNEKLF
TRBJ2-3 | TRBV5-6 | ASSLQGPGDTQY
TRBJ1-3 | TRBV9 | ASSPNIQGNTIY